This T cell receptor (beta chain) was captured in a study of glioma-infiltrating T cells after dendritic cell vaccination. Findings of the study overall: Patients with more pretreatment TILs had longer time to progression and survival. Few patients contributed both blood and tumor specimens.

Remarks on this clone: Its antigen is still unknown.

The CDR3 extends over 17 amino acids. Per germline, CDR1 SGHAT and CDR2 FQNNGV. V gave up 5 bases and J gave up 4 bases, with 21 bases separating them. The PCR used 60 V beta and 13 J beta primers. Sequencing was performed with immunoSEQ multiplex PCR; in TCRdb, only in-frame clones are kept and a portion is missing. The sample carries some 70,000 clones, 75% to 90% recorded once. PBMC were collected before vaccination, two weeks after the third vaccination, and at progression. The clonotype originates from a human donor with glioblastoma. The chain recombines TRBV11-2 with TRBJ2-1; perhaps TRBD1 as D (7 bases). The source material was blood, sampled before dendritic cell vaccination. The CDR3 here is CASSPRGSGALYNEQFF. CDR3 in DNA: TGTGCCAGCAGCCCCAGGGGGTCGGGGGCCCTTTACAATGAGCAGTTCTTC.